This TCR beta chain was identified in a study of T cells expressing NK-cell markers. At the level of the study: Underlying the TCR beta repertoires were sorted CD3+CD56+NKG2C+, CD3+CD56+NKG2C- and CD3+CD56-NKG2C+ T cells.

General study results and limits: As a fraction of CD8+ T cells, dominant NKG2C+ clonotypes reached about 1.0-8% in more than five donors.

On this clonotype: Its matching antigen is unknown.

CDR1 and CDR2 (germline): LGHDT, YNNKEL (reference sequence). The CDR3 is made up of 15 amino acids. Each CDR3 protein gets one entry in TCRdb, which reprocessed the 5' RACE reads and gives no DNA. Its table records about 300,000 distinct CDR3 sequences. The chain links TRBV3-1 to TRBJ2-1; TCRdb's assignment of TRBD1 cannot be checked, as there is no DNA. The material sequenced was blood T cells: a sorted CD56 or NKG2C T cell subset, CD4+ or CD8+ T cells, or bulk PBMC T cells (not recorded which). The source of this sequence is a woman aged 18 to 69 in good health. Here the CDR3 reads CASSQDEQAARGSFF.